These T cell receptor beta chains were read from a single sample in a study of blood T cell repertoires in COVID-19. Sequencing was performed with immunoSEQ multiplex PCR; in TCRdb, only in-frame clones are kept and a portion is missing. The sample includes more than 85,000 clones, just under 85% of them seen just once. Sequencing was done on a sample of peripheral blood. All receptors come from a man in his 70s with acute or convalescent COVID-19. Both conserved end residues are part of each CDR3. D genes are given only for firm matches. Clone size, where shown, is once, few, many, or a class for clones that have expanded.

TRBV6-2/TRBV6-3	.	TRBJ2-6	.	TGTGCCAGCAGTTACTCGAGCTCTGGGGCCAACGTCCTGACTTTC	CASSYSSSGANVLTF
TRBV6-5	.	TRBJ1-5	TRBD1	TGTGCCAGCAGCTTAAGGACAGGGGGCAATCAGCCCCAGCATTTT	CASSLRTGGNQPQHF
TRBV5-1	few	TRBJ2-2	TRBD2	TGCGCCAGCACCCATAGCGGGGATCTGAACACCGGGGAGCTGTTTTTT	CASTHSGDLNTGELFF
TRBV5-1	.	TRBJ1-5	.	TGCGCCAGCAGCTTGAATGGACATAGCAATCAGCCCCAGCATTTT	CASSLNGHSNQPQHF
TRBV12-3/TRBV12-4	.	TRBJ1-3	.	TGTGCCACCTGGGGGGGAGGTGGAAACACCATATATTTT	CATWGGGGNTIYF
TRBV14	.	TRBJ2-7	TRBD1	TGTGCCAGCAGCCTAAGATCCCGGGACAGGGTGATCTACGAGCAGTACTTC	CASSLRSRDRVIYEQYF
TRBV11-2	.	TRBJ1-2	TRBD1	TGTGCCAGCAGCCGACGGACAGGGGGCTTAGGGTATGGCTACACCTTC	CASSRRTGGLGYGYTF
TRBV14	.	TRBJ1-1	.	TGTGCCAGCAGCCAATCGACGGGGGGCAACACTGAAGCTTTCTTT	CASSQSTGGNTEAFF
TRBV28	.	TRBJ1-4	TRBD1	TGTGCCAGCAGTAGACCGGGACAGTCTATCCCTAACGTGTTTTTT	CASSRPGQSIPNVFF
TRBV7-3	.	TRBJ2-2	TRBD2	TGTGCCAGCAGCCCACTAGCGGGAGGTGTCGGGGAGCTGTTTTTT	CASSPLAGGVGELFF
TRBV10-1	.	TRBJ1-1	TRBD1	TGCGCCAGTAAAGGACAGGGGGCCACTGAAGCTTTCTTT	CASKGQGATEAFF
TRBV6-5	.	TRBJ1-2	.	TGTGCCAGCAGTTACTCTAGAAATAACTATGGCTACACCTTC	CASSYSRNNYGYTF
TRBV19	.	TRBJ1-3	.	TGTGCCAGTAGCCAGTATCCAATTGGAAACACCATATATTTT	CASSQYPIGNTIYF
TRBV2	.	TRBJ1-5	.	TGTGCCAGCACCACCCAGGATCAGCCCCAGCATTTT	CASTTQDQPQHF
TRBV7-2	few	TRBJ1-5	.	TGTGCCAGCAGCGAAGAGCGGAGAGGAGGCGGGAGGCCCCAGCATTTT	CASSEERRGGGRPQHF
TRBV7-6	.	TRBJ2-5	.	TGTGCCAGCAGCCCTCTTAGAGGGGGGGGCGAGGGAGAGACCCAGTACTTC	CASSPLRGGGEGETQYF
TRBV5-1	once	TRBJ1-1	.	TGCGCCAGCAGCCCTCTTAGCACGTTAAACACTGAAGCTTTCTTT	CASSPLSTLNTEAFF
TRBV5-5	.	TRBJ1-4	.	TGTGCCAGCAGCTTGGCCACAGGTGGAGTAGCTAATGAAAAACTGTTTTTT	CASSLATGGVANEKLFF
TRBV4-2	.	TRBJ1-6	.	TGTGCCAGCAGCCAAGCGGCAGGCCGAACCAATTCACCCCTCCACTTT	CASSQAAGRTNSPLHF
TRBV4-2	.	TRBJ1-2	.	TGTGCCAGCAGCCCCACGTCGTCGGGGGGGCTCTATGGCTACACCTTC	CASSPTSSGGLYGYTF